This T cell receptor (beta chain) was profiled in a study of tumor-infiltrating lymphocytes in primary liver carcinoma (dated by TCRdb to between 2016 and 2019). Regarding the research as a whole: Hepatocellular carcinoma (four) or combined HCC and intrahepatic cholangiocarcinoma (one) was present in the five patients, who were three men and two women aged 30 to 69 years. Tumors of the five patients were stage T1-T3 N0M0 with maximum diameters of roughly 4 to 11 cm. Each sample produced roughly 3.5 to 7.13 million productive TCRbeta reads, and read depth showed no significant difference between tissue types. For each liver tumor, the study sampled five regions along with adjacent normal tissue and blood, and applied TCRbeta repertoire sequencing, expression microarrays and whole-exome sequencing. A total of approximately 35 specimens from 5 patients underwent TCRbeta repertoire sequencing, comprising about 25 tumor regions, 5 adjacent noncancerous liver tissues and 5 peripheral blood samples. Agilent mRNA microarray profiling was performed on the approximately 25 tumor region samples to relate TCRbeta repertoire diversity to the local molecular phenotype. Reproducibility between technical replicate repertoires was high, with correlation coefficients above 0.95 and mean shared-clone rates approximately 0.91.

From cysteine to phenylalanine, the CDR3 is 15 amino acids long. The sequence is cut down to CDR3 DNA, 45 bases in frame from base 1. The V end loses 5 bases and the J end loses 5 bases, and a stretch of 15 bases separates them. The CDR1 and CDR2 encoded by the germline V gene are SGHAT and FQNNGV. Without any cell sorting, total RNA and DNA were extracted together from about 19-30 mg of bulk tissue using the AllPrep DNA/RNA mini kit. Surgical resection was performed in China between 2015 and early 2016 on about 5 patients with histopathologically diagnosed primary liver carcinoma. Patients had chronic HBV infection and were treatment-naive at sampling. Each tumor was sampled at five spatially separated regions: the tumor centre plus the superior, inferior, left-lateral and right-lateral poles. Histological examination found more than 80% viable tumor cells in every tumor sample. Each fresh piece of tumor and adjacent tissue was cut in two, with one half stored in RNAlater at -80 degrees C and the other half sent for histology.

Study-wide conclusions, independent of this receptor: Because sequencing covered only the TCR beta chain and unpaired alpha chains were not captured, true repertoire diversity is likely underestimated. Because the samples were bulk and unsorted, CD4+ and CD8+ T cell repertoires could not be compared. With just 4 or 5 patients in the study, the authors point out that the findings should be validated in a larger study. Repertoire overlap was higher between tumor regions (mean roughly 35%) than tumor-adjacent (around 17%) or tumor-blood (approximately 14%) pairs, consistent with antigen-driven expansion. The top 250 clones accounted for a significantly greater share of the repertoire in tumors than in blood (p = 0.039). Only about 7-24% of top clones were found in all five regions of a tumor, suggesting spatial heterogeneity of tumor-infiltrating T cells.

To note about this clonotype: Its antigen is currently not known. Within one base of it there is no much larger clone, and no base qualities were kept.

TCRbeta-specific cDNA was reverse-transcribed from approximately 0.5 ug total RNA using a constant-region primer and ProtoScript II reverse transcriptase. The TCRbeta libraries were prepared through three rounds of nested multiplex PCR following a slightly modified ARM-PCR procedure. Each of the first two PCR rounds ran for 10 cycles and used multiplex TRBV1-TRBV30 forward primers together with a Cbeta reverse primer. A final 25-cycle PCR with Deep VentR polymerase added sample barcodes and Illumina adapters. Amplicons of 200-500 bp were gel-purified with a QIAquick gel extraction kit before sequencing. An Illumina HiSeq 2500 was used to sequence the TCRbeta amplicons, generating 250-bp paired-end reads. The original methods were these. Trimmomatic v0.33 was used to quality-trim the reads, and FLASH v1.2.11 was used to merge paired reads so that full CDR3 sequences could be recovered. V, D and J germline segments were assigned to the rearranged TCRbeta sequences by MiGEC v1.2.1b. Clonotype statistics, along with Shannon-Wiener diversity indices, were calculated using VDJtools v1.0.0. Except for diversity analysis, only each sample's 250 most abundant clonotypes were used in subsequent analyses to reduce sampling bias. TCRdb reran the public reads through fastp at Q25 and MiXCR, keeping productive beta chains. Here each entry gathers all rows of one CDR3 protein and keeps the most common genes and DNA. In this record, the V and J calls reflect TCRdb's handling and not the investigators' own analysis. For this sample the table gives under 130,000 distinct CDR3 sequences, of which 80% to 85% were detected only once. Together, the top ten hold more than 15% of the sample.

The chain links TRBV11-2 with TRBJ2-2, with no confidently assigned D gene. The sequenced sample consisted of liver tumor tissue from sampling region 3. This specimen's cell subset or site label, per the study, means: tumor region T3, left-lateral pole. The receptor comes from a man in his forties or fifties with primary liver carcinoma and hepatitis B virus infection. In nucleotide form, the sequence is TGTGCCAGCAGCCCTCCGCAAGGACGGACCGGGGAGCTGTTTTTT. Its protein product is CASSPPQGRTGELFF.